The entry below describes one T cell receptor beta chain. The antigen is undetermined. The sample belongs to a study of monozygotic twins with inflammatory bowel disease. General study results and limits: No repertoire similarity difference was seen between concordant and discordant twins; power was possibly limited. Compared with healthy twins, IBD patients shared fewer clonotypes with others, especially with disease activity.

The germline CDR1 and CDR2 sequences are SGHTA and FQGTGA. The CDR3 contains 15 residues. Reanalyzing the 5' RACE reads, TCRdb keeps one entry per CDR3 protein, without DNA. The listing records about 160,000 distinct CDR3 sequences. The J gene is TRBJ2-1, the V gene TRBV7-3. The sample was blood. This receptor was obtained from a human donor with ulcerative colitis or Crohn's disease, or a healthy co-twin of an affected twin (not recorded which). The CDR3: CASSSGRGLRNEQFF.